Below, 22 T cell receptor beta chains from the same sample are listed, as sequenced in a study of shared clonotypes between healthy human individuals. Assay used: immunoSEQ multiplex PCR; TCRdb lists only in-frame clones, some missing. The sample lists about 2.4 million clones, approximately 94% occurring once. The material sequenced was naive CD4+ T cells from PBMCs. This sample's subset: CD45RA+ positively selected. The receptors come from a man aged 18 to 30 in good health. Some clones in this sample may be carry-over from other donors' samples.

The chain employs TRBV2 and TRBJ1-1, with 10 bases matching TRBD1. CDR3 size: 15 residues. Per the germline V gene, CDR1 is SNHLY and CDR2 is FYNNEI. The J segment lost 4 bases and the V segment lost 6 bases, leaving 8 bases of the junction unmatched. CDR3 amino acids: CASRRRGQGSTEAFF. In nucleotides, the CDR3 is TGTGCCAGCAGAAGAAGGGGACAGGGGAGCACTGAAGCTTTCTTT.

The chain couples TRBV9 to TRBJ2-7, with a possible D match to TRBD2 (7 bases). The germline CDR1 and CDR2 sequences are SGDLS and YYNGEE. Deletions cut 4 bases from V and 2 bases from J, with 22 bases between. This CDR3 is 17 amino acids long. Written as DNA, the CDR3 is TGTGCCAGCAGCCCTTCCGCGGGGAGGGGGGGTGCCTACGAGCAGTACTTC. This sequence encodes CASSPSAGRGGAYEQYF.

The chain recombines TRBV2 with TRBJ2-3, with 11 bases lining up with TRBD2. The CDR3 is made up of 18 amino acids. Germline values: CDR1 SNHLY, CDR2 FYNNEI. The V and J ends lost 5 bases and 0 bases, in that order; junction bases with no gene match: 10. The CDR3 region has the DNA TGTGCCAGCAGTCGACGGATGACTAGCGGGAAAAGCACAGATACGCAGTATTTT. This encodes CASSRRMTSGKSTDTQYF.

The chain uses TRBV28 and TRBJ1-2; tentative D call: TRBD1 (6 bases). This CDR3 has 14 amino acids. Trimming cost V 10 bases and J 3 bases, with 18 bases left between them. The germline V gene encodes CDR1 MDHEN and CDR2 SYDVKM. CDR3 coding DNA: TGTGCCACCCGCAGGACAGCCGCCGACTATGGCTACACCTTC. It is translated as CATRRTAADYGYTF.

The chain links TRBV9 to TRBJ2-2; TRBD1 is a possible D gene (6 bases). In germline, CDR1 is SGDLS, CDR2 YYNGEE. The V end was cut by 2 bases, the J end by 3 bases, with 14 bases between. The CDR3 spans 16 residues. The CDR3 DNA follows: TGTGCCAGCAGCGTCACTGGCAGGGGCTACACCGGGGAGCTGTTTTTT. Amino acids: CASSVTGRGYTGELFF.

CDR3 in amino acids: CASHGSQRKYNEQFF. The CDR3 DNA reads as TGTGCCAGCCACGGGAGCCAGCGGAAGTACAATGAGCAGTTCTTC. The chain carries TRBV28 and TRBJ2-1; a weak D match, TRBD2 (6 bases). V lost 8 bases to trimming and J lost 4 bases, with 18 bases between them. Germline-derived CDR1 and CDR2 are MDHEN and SYDVKM. The CDR3 spans 15 residues.

The genes are TRBV5-1 and TRBJ2-7; D call uncertain. Deletions cut 1 base from V and 5 bases from J, with 10 bases between. The germline V gene has CDR1 SGHRS and CDR2 YFSETQ. The CDR3 has 13 amino acids. DNA of the CDR3: TGCGCCAGCAGCTTGATCGTGGGTCACGAGCAGTACTTC. Its translation: CASSLIVGHEQYF. Full variable domain (rest looked up from reference TRBV5-1 and TRBJ2-7): KAGVTQTPRYLIKTRGQQVTLSCSPISGHRSVSWYQQTPGQGLQFLFEYFSETQRNKGNFPGRFSGRQFSNSRSEMNVSTLELGDSALYLCASSLIVGHEQYFGPGTRLTVT.

The CDR3: CASSLYPGRADSPLHF. As DNA, the CDR3 is TGCGCCAGCAGCTTGTATCCGGGACGGGCGGATTCACCCCTCCACTTT. This chain joins TRBV5-1 and TRBJ1-6; tentatively, D is TRBD1 (5 bases). Between the trimmed V and J ends, which lost 1 base and 8 bases, there was a span of 16 bases. Germline V lookup: CDR1 SGHRS, CDR2 YFSETQ. There are 16 residues in the CDR3. Based on the CDR3 plus reference TRBV5-1 and TRBJ1-6, the full variable domain is KAGVTQTPRYLIKTRGQQVTLSCSPISGHRSVSWYQQTPGQGLQFLFEYFSETQRNKGNFPGRFSGRQFSNSRSEMNVSTLELGDSALYLCASSLYPGRADSPLHFGNGTRLTVT.

The genes are TRBV27 and TRBJ2-7, with 11 bases lining up with TRBD1. The V segment lost 9 bases and the J segment 4 bases; nucleotides outside the gene matches: 5. Germline values: CDR1 MNHEY, CDR2 SMNVEV (reference sequence). This CDR3 comprises 13 residues. The CDR3 DNA sequence: TGTGCCAGACCCGGGACAGGGGGGTACGAGCAGTACTTC. Translated, it gives CARPGTGGYEQYF.

The chain carries TRBV6-6 and TRBJ2-5, with D possibly being TRBD2 (6 bases). Trimming took 2 bases from V and 3 from J, leaving 10 bases between them. CDR1 MNHNY and CDR2 SVGAGI come from the germline V gene (reference sequence). The CDR3 has 14 residues. CDR3 bases: TGTGCCAGCAGTTACACTGGGAGGAAAGAGACCCAGTACTTC. Protein: CASSYTGRKETQYF.

The chain combines TRBV5-1 with TRBJ2-7; D is unresolved. The CDR3 runs to 11 residues. The germline V gene has CDR1 SGHRS and CDR2 YFSETQ. V lost 3 bases and J 3 bases, leaving 4 bases between the germline ends. This CDR3 is CASSYGYEQYF. The CDR3 DNA sequence: TGCGCCAGCAGCTATGGCTACGAGCAGTACTTC.

The chain has TRBV11-3 and TRBJ2-7, with 9 nucleotides matching TRBD2. CDR1 is SGHNT and CDR2 is YENEEA in the germline V gene. This CDR3 has 16 amino acids. J was trimmed by 2 bases and V by 3 bases; bases with no gene match: 8. The CDR3 DNA follows: TGTGCCAGCAGCTTGGGGTCTGCGGGAGGGCCCTACGAGCAGTACTTC. Its protein product is CASSLGSAGGPYEQYF.

V gene TRBV5-1 combines with J gene TRBJ2-3; tentatively, D is TRBD1 (6 bases). V gave up 2 bases and J gave up 1 base, with 11 bases separating them. The CDR3 extends over 15 amino acids. CDR1 and CDR2 from the germline V gene are SGHRS and YFSETQ. The CDR3 loop reads CASSFGRGGTDTQYF. Written as DNA, the CDR3 is TGCGCCAGCAGCTTTGGCAGGGGAGGCACAGATACGCAGTATTTT. The full variable domain, its missing parts supplied by reference TRBV5-1 and TRBJ2-3, is KAGVTQTPRYLIKTRGQQVTLSCSPISGHRSVSWYQQTPGQGLQFLFEYFSETQRNKGNFPGRFSGRQFSNSRSEMNVSTLELGDSALYLCASSFGRGGTDTQYFGPGTRLTVL.

V and J are TRBV7-9 and TRBJ1-4, with 7 nucleotides matching TRBD1. The V segment lost 3 bases and the J segment 8 bases; nucleotides outside the gene matches: 6. CDR3 length equals 14 residues. Germline lookup yields CDR1 SEHNR and CDR2 FQNEAQ (reference sequence). CDR3 nucleotide sequence: TGTGCCAGCAGCTTCCAGGGGGTGGAAGAAAAACTGTTTTTT. Amino acids: CASSFQGVEEKLFF. Full variable domain (missing parts from reference TRBV7-9 and TRBJ1-4): DTGVSQNPRHKITKRGQNVTFRCDPISEHNRLYWYRQTLGQGPEFLTYFQNEAQLEKSRLLSDRFSAERPKGSFSTLEIQRTEQGDSAMYLCASSFQGVEEKLFFGSGTQLSVL.

The chain joins TRBV19 to TRBJ1-5; 8 nucleotides line up with TRBD1. Trimming removed 6 bases from V and 0 bases from J; junction bases left unmatched: 13. The germline CDR1 and CDR2 sequences are LNHDA and SQIVND (reference sequence). The CDR3 loop spans 18 amino acids. This CDR3 is CASSRGRGQGYSNQPQHF. The CDR3 coding sequence is TGTGCCAGTAGCCGGGGCAGGGGGCAGGGGTATAGCAATCAGCCCCAGCATTTT.

The J gene is TRBJ2-5, the V gene TRBV5-4; possibly TRBD1 for D (5 bases). V dropped 0 bases and J dropped 6 bases, with 12 bases sitting between them. CDR1 and CDR2 (germline): SGHNT, YYREEE (reference sequence). The CDR3 contains 14 residues. The CDR3 loop reads CASSLAGKGKTQYF. In nucleotides, the CDR3 is TGTGCCAGCAGCTTGGCAGGGAAGGGGAAGACCCAGTACTTC.

The rearrangement links TRBV28 to TRBJ1-1, with D perhaps matching TRBD1 (5 bases). Germline V CDR1 and CDR2: MDHEN, SYDVKM. V was trimmed by 5 bases and J by 1 base, leaving 14 bases between them. The CDR3 spans 15 residues. The CDR3 region is CASSRPGTWNTEAFF. Written as DNA, the CDR3 is TGTGCCAGCAGTCGACCCGGGACGTGGAACACTGAAGCTTTCTTT.

The V and J genes are TRBV6-6 and TRBJ1-1, with TRBD1 identical over 7 bases. The CDR3 spans 12 residues. Germline V gives CDR1 MNHNY, CDR2 SVGAGI (reference sequence). The V and J ends lost 6 bases and 7 bases, in that order; junction bases with no gene match: 5. The CDR3 DNA is TGTGCCAGCAGGGGGACAGCGAGTGAAGCTTTCTTT. Protein sequence: CASRGTASEAFF.

This clone came up a few times. The chain links TRBV28 to TRBJ1-5; maybe TRBD1 (5 bases). From germline, CDR1 is MDHEN and CDR2 SYDVKM. The V and J ends lost 6 bases and 2 bases respectively, with 11 bases between them. The CDR3 has 14 residues. Here the CDR3 DNA reads TGTGCCAGCAGCAGGGAGGGAGGCAATCAGCCCCAGCATTTT. This encodes CASSREGGNQPQHF. The whole variable domain, remainder taken from reference TRBV28 and TRBJ1-5, is DVKVTQSSRYLVKRTGEKVFLECVQDMDHENMFWYRQDPGLGLRLIYFSYDVKMKEKGDIPEGYSVSREKKERFSLILESASTNQTSMYLCASSREGGNQPQHFGDGTRLSIL.

V is TRBV18 and J is TRBJ2-5, with D perhaps TRBD1 (6 bases). Germline lookup yields CDR1 KGHSH and CDR2 LQKENI. The CDR3 loop spans 15 amino acids. Deletions cut 2 bases from V and 4 bases from J, with 14 bases between. CDR3 DNA sequence: TGTGCCAGCTCACCAAGAACAGGGTGGGGAGAGACCCAGTACTTC. Amino acid sequence: CASSPRTGWGETQYF.

This rearrangement joins TRBV7-3 to TRBJ2-1; the D is unclear. The germline V and J ends were trimmed by 1 base and 0 bases, with 4 bases remaining between them. CDR3 length equals 14 residues. Germline loops: CDR1 SGHTA, CDR2 FQGTGA. The CDR3 loop reads CASSLIGSYNEQFF. The CDR3 nucleotides read TGTGCCAGCAGCTTAATAGGCTCCTACAATGAGCAGTTCTTC. Combining the CDR3 with reference TRBV7-3 and TRBJ2-1 gives the whole variable domain GAGVSQTPSNKVTEKGKYVELRCDPISGHTALYWYRQSLGQGPEFLIYFQGTGAADDSGLPNDRFFAVRPEGSVSTLKIQRTERGDSAVYLCASSLIGSYNEQFFGPGTRLTVL.

This chain joins TRBV9 and TRBJ1-1; D gene uncertain. CDR1 SGDLS and CDR2 YYNGEE come from the germline V gene. This CDR3 has 14 residues. V was trimmed by 0 bases and J by 1 base, leaving 7 bases between them. The CDR3 DNA sequence: TGTGCCAGCAGCGTAGTCAACGCGAACACTGAAGCTTTCTTT. Residues: CASSVVNANTEAFF.